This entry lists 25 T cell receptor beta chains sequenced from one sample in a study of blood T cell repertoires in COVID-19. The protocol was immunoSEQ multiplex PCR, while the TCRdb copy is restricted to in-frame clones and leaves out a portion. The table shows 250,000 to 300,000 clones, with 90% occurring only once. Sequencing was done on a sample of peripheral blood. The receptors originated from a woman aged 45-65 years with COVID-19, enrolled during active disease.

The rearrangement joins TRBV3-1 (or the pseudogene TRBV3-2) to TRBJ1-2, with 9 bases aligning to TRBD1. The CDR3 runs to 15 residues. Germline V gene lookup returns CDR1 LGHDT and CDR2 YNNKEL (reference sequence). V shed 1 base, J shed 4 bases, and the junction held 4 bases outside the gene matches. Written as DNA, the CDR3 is TGTGCCAGCAGCCAAGGGGACAGGGTTGGCTATGGCTACACCTTC. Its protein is CASSQGDRVGYGYTF.

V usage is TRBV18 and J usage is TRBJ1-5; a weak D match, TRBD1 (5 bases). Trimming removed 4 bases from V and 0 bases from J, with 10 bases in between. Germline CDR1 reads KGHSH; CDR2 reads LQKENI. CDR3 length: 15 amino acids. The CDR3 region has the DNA TGTGCCAGCTCACAGGGAGGGGCTAGCAATCAGCCCCAGCATTTT. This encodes CASSQGGASNQPQHF.

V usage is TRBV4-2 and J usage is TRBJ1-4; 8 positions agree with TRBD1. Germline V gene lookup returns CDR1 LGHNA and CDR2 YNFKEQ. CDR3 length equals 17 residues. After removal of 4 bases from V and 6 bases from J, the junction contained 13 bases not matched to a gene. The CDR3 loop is CASSPVLVRGRDEKLFF. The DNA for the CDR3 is TGTGCCAGCAGCCCCGTACTGGTCAGGGGGCGCGATGAAAAACTGTTTTTT.

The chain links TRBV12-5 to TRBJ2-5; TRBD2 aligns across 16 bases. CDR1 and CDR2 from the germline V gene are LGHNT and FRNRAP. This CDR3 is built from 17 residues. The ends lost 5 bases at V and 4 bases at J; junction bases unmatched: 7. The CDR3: CASGLGLAGGLSETQYF. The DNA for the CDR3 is TGTGCTAGTGGTCTGGGACTAGCGGGAGGGCTATCAGAGACCCAGTACTTC.

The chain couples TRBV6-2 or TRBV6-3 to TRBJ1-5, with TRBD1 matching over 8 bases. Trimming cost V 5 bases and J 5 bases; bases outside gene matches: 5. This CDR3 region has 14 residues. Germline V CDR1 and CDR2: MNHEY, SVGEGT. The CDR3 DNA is TGTGCCAGCAGTGGCCGACAGGGGCATCAGCCCCAGCATTTT. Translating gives CASSGRQGHQPQHF.

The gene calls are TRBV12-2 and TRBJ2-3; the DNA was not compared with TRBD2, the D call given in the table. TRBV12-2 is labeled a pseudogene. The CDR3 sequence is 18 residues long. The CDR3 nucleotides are TGTGCAAGTCGCTTAGGGCGGGACCTAAAAGGGACCACAGATACGCAGTATTTT. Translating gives CASRLGRDLKGTTDTQYF.

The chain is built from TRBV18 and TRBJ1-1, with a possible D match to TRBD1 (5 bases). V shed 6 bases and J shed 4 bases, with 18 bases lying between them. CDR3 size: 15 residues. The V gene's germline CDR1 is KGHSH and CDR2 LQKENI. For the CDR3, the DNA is TGTGCCAGCTCTCACCCCTCAGTCGGGGGCACTGAAGCTTTCTTT. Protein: CASSHPSVGGTEAFF.

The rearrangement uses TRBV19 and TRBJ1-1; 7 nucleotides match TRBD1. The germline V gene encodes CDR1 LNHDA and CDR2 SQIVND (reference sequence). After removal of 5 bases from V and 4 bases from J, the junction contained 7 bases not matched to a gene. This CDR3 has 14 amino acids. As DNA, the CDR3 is TGTGCCAGTAGTGTCGACAGGGATACCACTGAAGCTTTCTTT. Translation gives CASSVDRDTTEAFF.

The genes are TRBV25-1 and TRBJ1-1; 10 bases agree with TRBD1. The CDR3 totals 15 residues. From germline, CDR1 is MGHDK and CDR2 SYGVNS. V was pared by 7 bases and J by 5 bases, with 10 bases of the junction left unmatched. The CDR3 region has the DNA TGTGCCAGCAACCGACAGGGGGCCGGTTTGACTGAAGCTTTCTTT. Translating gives CASNRQGAGLTEAFF.

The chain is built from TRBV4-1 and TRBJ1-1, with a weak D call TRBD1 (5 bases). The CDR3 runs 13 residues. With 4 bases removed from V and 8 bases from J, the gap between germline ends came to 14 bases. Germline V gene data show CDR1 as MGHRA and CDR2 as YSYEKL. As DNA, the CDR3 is TGCGCCAGCAGCCCCCTACCGGGACTCGAAGCTTTCTTT. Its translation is CASSPLPGLEAFF.

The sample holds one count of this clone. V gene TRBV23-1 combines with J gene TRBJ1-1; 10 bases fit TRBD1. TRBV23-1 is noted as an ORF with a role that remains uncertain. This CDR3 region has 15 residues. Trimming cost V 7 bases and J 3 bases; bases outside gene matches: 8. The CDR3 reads CASTGTGEWDTEAFF. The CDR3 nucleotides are TGCGCCAGCACCGGGACAGGGGAGTGGGACACTGAAGCTTTCTTT.

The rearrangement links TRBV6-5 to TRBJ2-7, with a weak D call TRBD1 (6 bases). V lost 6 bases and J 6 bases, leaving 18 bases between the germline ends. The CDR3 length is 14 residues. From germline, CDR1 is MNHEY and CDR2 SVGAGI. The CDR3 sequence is CASRGAGTRGEQYF. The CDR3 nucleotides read TGTGCCAGCAGGGGGGCAGGGACGCGAGGCGAGCAGTACTTC.

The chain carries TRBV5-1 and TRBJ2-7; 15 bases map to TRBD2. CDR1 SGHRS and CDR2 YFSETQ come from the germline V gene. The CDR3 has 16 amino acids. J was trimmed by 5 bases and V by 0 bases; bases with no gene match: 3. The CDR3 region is CASSLGTSGRAHEQYF. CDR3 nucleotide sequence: TGCGCCAGCAGCTTGGGGACTAGCGGGAGGGCCCACGAGCAGTACTTC.

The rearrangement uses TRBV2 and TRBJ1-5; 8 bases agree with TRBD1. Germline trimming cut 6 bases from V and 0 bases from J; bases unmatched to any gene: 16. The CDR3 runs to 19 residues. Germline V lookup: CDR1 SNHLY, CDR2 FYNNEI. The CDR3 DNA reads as TGTGCCAGCAGCCTTCCTCAGGGGGCCTTTTCCTATAGCAATCAGCCCCAGCATTTT. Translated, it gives CASSLPQGAFSYSNQPQHF.

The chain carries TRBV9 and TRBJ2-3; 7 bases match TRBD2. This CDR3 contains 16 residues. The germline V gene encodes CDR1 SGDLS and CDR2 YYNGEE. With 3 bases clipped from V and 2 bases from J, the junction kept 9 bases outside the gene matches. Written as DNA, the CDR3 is TGTGCCAGCAGCGCCCTTTACGGGAGGATCACAGATACGCAGTATTTT. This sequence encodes CASSALYGRITDTQYF.

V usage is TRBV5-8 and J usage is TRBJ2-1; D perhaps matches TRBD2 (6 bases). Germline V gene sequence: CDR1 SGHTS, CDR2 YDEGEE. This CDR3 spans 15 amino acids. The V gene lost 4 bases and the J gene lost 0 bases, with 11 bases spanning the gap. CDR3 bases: TGTGCCAGCAGCGTAGGGACTCTCTCCTACAATGAGCAGTTCTTC. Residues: CASSVGTLSYNEQFF. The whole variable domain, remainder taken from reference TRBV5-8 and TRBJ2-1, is EAGVTQSPTHLIKTRGQQATLRCSPISGHTSVYWYQQALGLGLQFLLWYDEGEERNRGNFPPRFSGRQFPNYSSELNVNALELEDSALYLCASSVGTLSYNEQFFGPGTRLTVL.

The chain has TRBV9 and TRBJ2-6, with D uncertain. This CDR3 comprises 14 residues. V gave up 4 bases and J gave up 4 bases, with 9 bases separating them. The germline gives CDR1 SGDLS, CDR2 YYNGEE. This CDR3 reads CASSPLSGANVLTF. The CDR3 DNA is TGTGCCAGCAGCCCCTTATCCGGGGCCAACGTCCTGACTTTC.

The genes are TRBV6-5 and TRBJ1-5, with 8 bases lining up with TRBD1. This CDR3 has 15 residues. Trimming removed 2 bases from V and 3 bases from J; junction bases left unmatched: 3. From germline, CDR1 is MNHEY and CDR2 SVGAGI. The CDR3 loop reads CASSYTQGVNQPQHF. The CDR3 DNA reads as TGTGCCAGCAGTTACACACAGGGGGTCAATCAGCCCCAGCATTTT.

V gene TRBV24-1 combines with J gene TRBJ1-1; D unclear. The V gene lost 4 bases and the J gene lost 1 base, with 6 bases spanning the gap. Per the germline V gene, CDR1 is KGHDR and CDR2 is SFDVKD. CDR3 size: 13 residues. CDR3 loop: CATSDPGNTEAFF. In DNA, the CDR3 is TGTGCCACCAGTGACCCAGGGAACACTGAAGCTTTCTTT.

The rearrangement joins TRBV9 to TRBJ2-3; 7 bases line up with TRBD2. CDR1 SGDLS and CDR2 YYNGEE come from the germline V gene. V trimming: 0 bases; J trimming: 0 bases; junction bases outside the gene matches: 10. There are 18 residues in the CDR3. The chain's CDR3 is CASSVGYSSGVSTDTQYF. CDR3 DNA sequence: TGTGCCAGCAGCGTAGGTTATTCCAGCGGGGTAAGCACAGATACGCAGTATTTT.

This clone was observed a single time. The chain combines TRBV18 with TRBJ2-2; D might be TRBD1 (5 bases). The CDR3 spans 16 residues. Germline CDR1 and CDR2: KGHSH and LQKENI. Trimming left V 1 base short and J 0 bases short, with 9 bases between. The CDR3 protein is CASSPQTAANTGELFF. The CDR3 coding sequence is TGTGCCAGCTCACCACAGACAGCCGCGAACACCGGGGAGCTGTTTTTT. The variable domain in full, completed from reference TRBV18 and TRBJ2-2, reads NAGVMQNPRHLVRRRGQEARLRCSPMKGHSHVYWYRQLPEEGLKFMVYLQKENIIDESGMPKERFSAEFPKEGPSILRIQQVVRGDSAAYFCASSPQTAANTGELFFGEGSRLTVL.

The CDR3 nucleotides are TGTGCCAGCAGCTTAAGACAGGCTGGTGGAAAGGCCTACGAGCAGTACTTC. Its translation: CASSLRQAGGKAYEQYF. V usage is TRBV7-9 and J usage is TRBJ2-7; D is possibly TRBD1 (6 bases). This CDR3 spans 17 amino acids. The V and J ends lost 2 bases and 2 bases respectively, with 19 bases between them. Germline lookup yields CDR1 SEHNR and CDR2 FQNEAQ (reference sequence).

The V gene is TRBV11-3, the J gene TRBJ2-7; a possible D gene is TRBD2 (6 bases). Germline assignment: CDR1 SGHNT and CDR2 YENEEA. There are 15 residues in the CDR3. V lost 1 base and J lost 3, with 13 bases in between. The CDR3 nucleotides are TGTGCCAGCAGCTTAGCCGCCACTAGCAACTACGAGCAGTACTTC. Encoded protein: CASSLAATSNYEQYF.

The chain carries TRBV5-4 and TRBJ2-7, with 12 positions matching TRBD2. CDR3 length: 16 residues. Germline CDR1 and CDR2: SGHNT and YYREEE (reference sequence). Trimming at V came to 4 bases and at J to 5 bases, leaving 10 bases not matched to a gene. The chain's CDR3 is CASSARLAGAVDEQYF. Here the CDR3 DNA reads TGTGCCAGCAGCGCTCGACTAGCGGGAGCTGTCGACGAGCAGTACTTC.

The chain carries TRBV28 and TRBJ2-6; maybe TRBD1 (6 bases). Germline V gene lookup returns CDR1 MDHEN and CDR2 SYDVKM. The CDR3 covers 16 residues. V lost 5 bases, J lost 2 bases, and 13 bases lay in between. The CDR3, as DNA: TGTGCCAGCAGTGTCGGGACAAGAGCTGGGGCCAACGTCCTGACTTTC. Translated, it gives CASSVGTRAGANVLTF.